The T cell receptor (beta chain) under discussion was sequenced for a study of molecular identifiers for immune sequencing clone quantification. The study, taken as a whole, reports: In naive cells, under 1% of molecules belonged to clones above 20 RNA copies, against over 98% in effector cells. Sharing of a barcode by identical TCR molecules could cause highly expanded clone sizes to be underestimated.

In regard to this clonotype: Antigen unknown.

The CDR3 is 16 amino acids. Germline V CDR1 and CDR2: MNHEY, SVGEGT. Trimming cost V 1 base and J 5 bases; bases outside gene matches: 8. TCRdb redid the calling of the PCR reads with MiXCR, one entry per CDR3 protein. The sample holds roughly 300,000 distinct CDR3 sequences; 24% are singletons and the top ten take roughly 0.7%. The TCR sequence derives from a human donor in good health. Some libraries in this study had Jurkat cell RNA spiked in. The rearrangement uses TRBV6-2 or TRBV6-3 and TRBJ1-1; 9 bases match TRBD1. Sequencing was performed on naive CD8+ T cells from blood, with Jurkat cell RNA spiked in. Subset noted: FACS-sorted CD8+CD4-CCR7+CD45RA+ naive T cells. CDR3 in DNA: TGTGCCAGCAGTTACTTTTCTGGACAGGGGTGGACTGAAGCTTTCTTT. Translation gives CASSYFSGQGWTEAFF.